There are many counts of the clone carrying this TCR beta chain. The antigen is unknown. This entry is derived from a study of CD8 T cells in ankylosing spondylitis. Study-level findings and limits: Ankylosing spondylitis blood appeared to be characterized by a TCR beta motif of 8 or 9 highly homologous variants.

TCRdb called the 5' RACE reads again in MiXCR, with one record for every CDR3 protein. This sample has 500,000 to 650,000 distinct CDR3 sequences, with roughly 5.3% found just once. The length of the CDR3 is 15 residues. Trimming took off 3 bases at V and 3 bases at J, with 15 bases between the two ends. Germline V lookup: CDR1 LGHNA, CDR2 YSLEER. The specimen sequenced was blood, either unsorted or a sorted T cell fraction (not recorded which). The receptor was isolated from a male donor with ankylosing spondylitis. V gene TRBV4-3 combines with J gene TRBJ2-7, with D uncertain. CDR3 in amino acids: CASSQDRVDFYEQYF. The CDR3 nucleotides are TGCGCCAGCAGCCAGGACCGGGTCGATTTCTACGAGCAGTACTTC.